What follows is one TCR beta chain and its context. Its target antigen remains unknown. A read error may produce the germline difference seen at one junction end. TCRbeta CDR3 regions were amplified from genomic DNA by means of the immunoSEQ Assay, a bias-controlled multiplex PCR. Under the source paper's analysis protocol: Nucleated cell counts per sample were estimated from amplification of reference gene primers within the assay. To quantify the absolute abundance of each unique TCRbeta CDR3 rearrangement, sequence reads were collapsed and filtered. Productive Simpson clonality was computed per sample as the square root of Simpson's diversity index over productive rearrangements. This is the immuneACCESS table as TCRdb keeps it, with only in-frame sequences that have V and J called. A part of the clones is gone; compared with another copy, unresolved V genes explain less than half, and the rest is unexplained. V, J and clone size were drawn from that table, and D and trimming were deduced from the DNA. The sample includes hundreds of thousands of clones, with approximately 90% observed a single time. The ten largest clonotypes hold roughly 0.78% of the sample.

The record originates from a study of blood T cell repertoires in COVID-19 (dated by TCRdb to 2020 to 2021). General notes on the study: Samples covering the acute and convalescent phases of COVID-19 were provided by collaborators in the United States, Italy and Spain. The material from the prospective study consisted of cDNA or gDNA derived from T cells, B-cell-depleted T cells, or PBMCs. Deeply sampled blood TCRbeta repertoires from subjects exposed to, actively infected with, or recovered from COVID-19 were included in the dataset. The repertoires were released in a freely available public database intended as a resource for research on the immune response to SARS-CoV-2. The samples were drawn from the first 160 participants of the ongoing ImmuneRACE study and from over 950 subjects provided by 6 global collaborators. The sample metadata nearly always contained a de-identified subject ID, COVID-19 status, age in years and sex. HLA class I and class II types, where available, came from metadata supplied by the sample provider rather than from assay-based typing. Summary of the overall study and its limitations: Clinical and demographic metadata were provided uncurated, with the amount varying by source and participant.

Per the germline V gene, SGHAT is the CDR1 and FQNNGV is the CDR2. The CDR3, from cysteine to phenylalanine, totals 13 residues. Only the CDR3 DNA stays, 39 bases, in frame from base 1. In Seattle, one collaborating source enrolled patients while the infection was active and tracked those patients longitudinally over the course of disease. Collaborating institutions collected whole blood in K2EDTA tubes following their own protocols. Collaborator samples were shipped for TCRbeta analysis as frozen whole blood, isolated PBMCs, or DNA extracted from either sample type. The rearranged segments are TRBV11-2 and TRBJ1-5; the D gene cannot be named for sure. The sequence came from a man aged 18 to 29 with COVID-19, enrolled during active disease. Sample: peripheral blood. This receptor has the CDR3 CASSLEGGQPQHF. The nucleotide sequence is given as TGTGCCAGCAGTTTAGAAGGAGGCCAGCCCCAGCATTTT.